This T cell receptor (beta chain) was recovered during a study of blood T cell repertoires in COVID-19. Study as a whole: The United States, Italy and Spain were the sources of the acute and convalescent COVID-19 samples.

Clones were read by immunoSEQ multiplex PCR, and TCRdb kept only the in-frame ones, dropping some. The sample shows some 67,000 clones, 87% of them seen only once. V lost 3 bases, J lost 3 bases, and 17 bases lay in between. CDR3 length equals 16 residues. Germline CDR1 and CDR2: SGHAT and FQNNGV. V usage is TRBV11-2 and J usage is TRBJ1-1; D uncertain. The sequencing input was peripheral blood. The receptor comes from a woman at least 80 years old with acute or convalescent COVID-19. The CDR3 nucleotides read TGTGCCAGCAGCTTTGATGTTTGGAGGAGAGACACTGAAGCTTTCTTT. Amino acid sequence: CASSFDVWRRDTEAFF.